This TCR beta chain was sequenced in a study of T-cell memory formation after mild COVID-19. Study in general: Clusters of TCRs were largely donor specific.

V gave up 2 bases and J gave up 2 bases, with 11 bases separating them. CDR3 size: 15 residues. Germline-derived CDR1 and CDR2 are MNHEY and SVGAGI. MiXCR, applied by TCRdb to the 5' RACE reads, yields one record per CDR3 protein. The top ten hold less than 25% of the sample, which has under 300,000 distinct CDR3 sequences, approximately 7.6% seen once. The receptor comes from a man aged 18 to 35 who had mild COVID-19 (a few samples of this study predate the infection). Cell type and time point are not known. This chain links TRBV6-5 with TRBJ2-3; D gene unclear. The specimen sequenced was PBMCs or a T cell subset sorted from them (not recorded which). The CDR3 reads CASSYLNRVTDTQYF. The CDR3 bases are TGTGCCAGCAGTTACCTCAACCGGGTCACAGATACGCAGTATTTT.